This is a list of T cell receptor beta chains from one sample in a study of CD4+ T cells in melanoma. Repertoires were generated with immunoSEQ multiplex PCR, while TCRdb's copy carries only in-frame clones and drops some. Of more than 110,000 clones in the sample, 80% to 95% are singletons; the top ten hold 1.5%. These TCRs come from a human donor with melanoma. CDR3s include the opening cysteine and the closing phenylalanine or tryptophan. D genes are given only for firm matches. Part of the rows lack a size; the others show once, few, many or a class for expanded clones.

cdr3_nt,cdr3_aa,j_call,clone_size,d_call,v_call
TGTGCCAGCAGCCCTCTGGGGGGCCTCTCTGGAAACACCATATATTTT,CASSPLGGLSGNTIYF,TRBJ1-3,NA,NA,TRBV6-6
TGTGCCTGGAGTGTACGGGGGGAGACCCAGTACTTC,CAWSVRGETQYF,TRBJ2-5,NA,NA,TRBV30
TGCGCCAGCAGCCCCCAGGTTGGAGTACTGATAGCGAACACCATATATTTT,CASSPQVGVLIANTIYF,TRBJ1-3,NA,NA,TRBV5-1
TGTGCCTGGAGACATAGGCGGGCACAGGGCATGAACACTGAAGCTTTCTTT,CAWRHRRAQGMNTEAFF,TRBJ1-1,once,NA,TRBV30
TGCGCCAGCAAGGGGCAAGACACAGATACGCAGTATTTT,CASKGQDTDTQYF,TRBJ2-3,NA,NA,TRBV5-1
TGTGCCAGTACCGAGCGAGGGGGGAATCAGCCCCAGCATTTT,CASTERGGNQPQHF,TRBJ1-5,NA,NA,TRBV19
TGTGCCAGCTCACCACGGACAGGGGATAATCAGCCCCAGCATTTT,CASSPRTGDNQPQHF,TRBJ1-5,NA,TRBD1,TRBV18
TGTGCCAGCTCAATTGGACAGAATGAAAAACTGTTTTTT,CASSIGQNEKLFF,TRBJ1-4,NA,NA,TRBV18
TGCGCCAGCAGCCAAACGGCCGATGGCTACACCTTC,CASSQTADGYTF,TRBJ1-2,NA,NA,TRBV5-1
TGCGCCAGCAGCCCCGAGCCCCGGGGGGCTCGCTACGAGCAGTACTTC,CASSPEPRGARYEQYF,TRBJ2-7,NA,NA,TRBV5-1
TGTGCCAGCAGCTTAGAGCGGGCGTCGGCCCAGTACTTC,CASSLERASAQYF,TRBJ2-5,NA,NA,TRBV7-2
TGCGCCAGCAGCCAAGGGCCCGGGACAGGGTTGGCCGGGGAGCTGTTTTTT,CASSQGPGTGLAGELFF,TRBJ2-2,NA,TRBD1,TRBV4-1
TGTGCCAGCAGTTCCGGTTCCGGGCCAGATACGCAGTATTTT,CASSSGSGPDTQYF,TRBJ2-3,NA,NA,TRBV2
TGTGCCAGCAGCTTTGACAGGCGGGGGACCCAGTACTTC,CASSFDRRGTQYF,TRBJ2-5,NA,NA,TRBV5-6
TGTGCCAGCAGCTCCGGACAGGGGAGGTTCACTGAAGCTTTCTTT,CASSSGQGRFTEAFF,TRBJ1-1,NA,TRBD1,TRBV7-8
TGTGCCAGCACCACCTGGGACAGGGAGACCCAGTACTTC,CASTTWDRETQYF,TRBJ2-5,NA,TRBD1,TRBV5-6
TGTGCCAGCAGGGGGAGCCTAGGGACAGGACTTAATCAGCCCCAGCATTTT,CASRGSLGTGLNQPQHF,TRBJ1-5,few,TRBD1,TRBV2
TGTGCCAGCTCGCCTAGCGGGGATAACACCGGGGAGCTGTTTTTT,CASSPSGDNTGELFF,TRBJ2-2,NA,TRBD2,TRBV18
TGTGCCAGCAGCGATCTGGTCGGGACCCCTGGCTCTGGGGCCAACGTCCTGACTTTC,CASSDLVGTPGSGANVLTF,TRBJ2-6,NA,NA,TRBV27
TGTGCCAGCAGCCCCGGCGGCTCCTACAATGAGCAGTTCTTC,CASSPGGSYNEQFF,TRBJ2-1,NA,NA,TRBV4-2
TGTGCCAGCAGGCGTAGGACAGCTTCTAATGAAAAACTGTTTTTT,CASRRRTASNEKLFF,TRBJ1-4,NA,NA,TRBV2
TGTGCCAGCAGAAGGGACGGTAGCAATCAGCCCCAGCATTTT,CASRRDGSNQPQHF,TRBJ1-5,NA,NA,TRBV6-5
TGTGCCAGCAGTGAAGCAGGGGGCGCAAACTATGGCTACACCTTC,CASSEAGGANYGYTF,TRBJ1-2,NA,TRBD1,TRBV25-1
TGTGCCAGCAGCCAAGAGGGTAGGAGCACAGATACGCAGTATTTT,CASSQEGRSTDTQYF,TRBJ2-3,NA,NA,TRBV4-2
TGTGCCAGCAGCTTGGTGGAGCGGGGCTCCCAAGAGACCCAGTACTTC,CASSLVERGSQETQYF,TRBJ2-5,NA,TRBD2,TRBV5-5
TGTGCCAGCTCACCCCCGGGGGTCAACGAGCAGTACTTC,CASSPPGVNEQYF,TRBJ2-7,NA,NA,TRBV18
TGTGCCAGCAGCTTAGCCGGGACAGGGAACCAAGAGACCCAGTACTTC,CASSLAGTGNQETQYF,TRBJ2-5,NA,TRBD1,TRBV7-8
TGTGCCGTGCGGAGGGGCCAGGTCACTGAAGCTTTCTTT,CAVRRGQVTEAFF,TRBJ1-1,NA,NA,TRBV10-3
TGTGCCAGCAGCTTCGGAGGGGGCTCTGAGCAGTTCTTC,CASSFGGGSEQFF,TRBJ2-1,once,NA,TRBV7-2
TGTGCCAGCAGCCAGAAGGAGGACGGTGGAGGAATCGGGTTCCCGGGGAGGTCCTACGAGCAGTACTTC,CASSQKEDGGGIGFPGRSYEQYF,TRBJ2-7,NA,NA,TRBV21-1
TGTGCCAGCAGTTCCCCAGGGGGCAGGAGCAATCAGCCCCAGCATTTT,CASSSPGGRSNQPQHF,TRBJ1-5,NA,TRBD1,TRBV28
TGTGCCAGCCAGGGGTTGGTGAACACTGAAGCTTTCTTT,CASQGLVNTEAFF,TRBJ1-1,NA,NA,TRBV2
TGTGCCAGCAGTCCATTACATAGCAATCAGCCCCAGCATTTT,CASSPLHSNQPQHF,TRBJ1-5,NA,NA,TRBV6-1
TGTGCCAGCTCTTCATGGGACTCACCCCTCCACTTT,CASSSWDSPLHF,TRBJ1-6,NA,NA,TRBV6-5
TGCGCCAGCAGTGGGGCAGGGTCCCTGCAGTTCTTC,CASSGAGSLQFF,TRBJ2-1,NA,NA,TRBV10-1
TGTGCCAGCAGCTCGGGACTGACCTATGGCTACACCTTC,CASSSGLTYGYTF,TRBJ1-2,NA,NA,TRBV7-2
TGTGCCAGCAGCTTAGCAGGGACAGCTAACTATGGCTACACCTTC,CASSLAGTANYGYTF,TRBJ1-2,NA,TRBD1,TRBV11-2
TGCGCCAGCAGGATCCAGGGTCCGTCCAATGAAGCTTTCTTT,CASRIQGPSNEAFF,TRBJ1-1,NA,NA,TRBV5-1
TGTGCCAGCAGCCGCGGGGAGGGGATCTCCTACGAGCAGTACTTC,CASSRGEGISYEQYF,TRBJ2-7,NA,TRBD2,TRBV7-9
TGTGCCAGCAGCCAAGGGACAGCCTCTCCCCTCTATGGCTACACCTTC,CASSQGTASPLYGYTF,TRBJ1-2,NA,NA,TRBV14
TGTGCCATCAAAAGGGGGACTAGCGGGGGTCTACCTAATGAGCAGTTCTTC,CAIKRGTSGGLPNEQFF,TRBJ2-1,NA,TRBD2,TRBV10-3